A selection of T cell receptor beta chains follows, all from one sample in a study of Ad26.COV2.S vaccination and SARS-CoV-2 variants. Using immunoSEQ multiplex PCR, the repertoire was profiled, and TCRdb retains in-frame clones only, with some absent. Here the sample spans hundreds of thousands of clones, about 90% being singletons. The sequencing here drew on peripheral blood, taken in a trial of Ad26.COV2.S vaccine versus placebo. The receptor set was obtained from a person aged 18 to 65 who received the Ad26.COV2.S COVID-19 vaccine or a placebo. The CDR3 runs from the conserved cysteine through the conserved F or W. The D gene is left open where the match is weak. Size is stated for part of the rows, as once, few or many counts, or as a class when the clone is expanded.

DNA: TGTGCCAGCAGACTAACAGGGTTGCAGCCCCAGCATTTT
CDR3: CASRLTGLQPQHF
size: few
V: TRBV12-3/TRBV12-4
D: .
J: TRBJ1-5

DNA: TGTGCCAGCAGCTTACACTTCGCGGATACGCAGTATTTT
CDR3: CASSLHFADTQYF
size: .
V: TRBV7-9
D: .
J: TRBJ2-3

DNA: TGTGCCAGCAGTTCCACTCTACAGGGTCCGGGCTACACCTTC
CDR3: CASSSTLQGPGYTF
size: .
V: TRBV6-5
D: .
J: TRBJ1-2

DNA: TGTGCCACCCGAACAGCTTGGTCGTATAATTCACCCCTCCACTTT
CDR3: CATRTAWSYNSPLHF
size: .
V: TRBV2
D: .
J: TRBJ1-6

DNA: TGTGCCAGCAGTCGTGATACGTCAGGGAGGTATGGCTACACCTTC
CDR3: CASSRDTSGRYGYTF
size: .
V: TRBV6-4
D: .
J: TRBJ1-2

DNA: TGTGCCAGCTCACCGGACAGGGGGGCCGCTGGCTACACCTTC
CDR3: CASSPDRGAAGYTF
size: .
V: TRBV18
D: TRBD1
J: TRBJ1-2

DNA: TGTGCCAGCAGTGCCTCACTAGCGGGGCCCACAGATACGCAGTATTTT
CDR3: CASSASLAGPTDTQYF
size: .
V: TRBV6-4
D: TRBD2
J: TRBJ2-3

DNA: TGTGCCAGCAGCCGCGGGACAGCGAACACTGAAGCTTTCTTT
CDR3: CASSRGTANTEAFF
size: .
V: TRBV4-2
D: TRBD1
J: TRBJ1-1

DNA: TGTGCCAGCAGCGTAGACAGGGGGCGAGATGGCTACACCTTC
CDR3: CASSVDRGRDGYTF
size: .
V: TRBV9
D: TRBD1
J: TRBJ1-2

DNA: TGTGCCAGCAGCGCCCTAGCGGCGAACACCGGGGAGCTGTTTTTT
CDR3: CASSALAANTGELFF
size: .
V: TRBV9
D: TRBD2
J: TRBJ2-2

DNA: TGTGCCAGCAGCGCAGGACTAGAATCCGATACGCAGTATTTT
CDR3: CASSAGLESDTQYF
size: .
V: TRBV9
D: TRBD2
J: TRBJ2-3

DNA: TGTGCCAGCAGTTTAACAGAAAGTGCTGAGCAGTTCTTC
CDR3: CASSLTESAEQFF
size: .
V: TRBV27
D: .
J: TRBJ2-1

DNA: TGTGCCAGCAGTGGACAGGGTGGTACCTATGGCTACACCTTC
CDR3: CASSGQGGTYGYTF
size: .
V: TRBV6-6
D: TRBD1
J: TRBJ1-2

DNA: TGTGCCAGCAGCCTACGCGGGACAGGGGGCTACGAGCAGTACTTC
CDR3: CASSLRGTGGYEQYF
size: .
V: TRBV13
D: TRBD1
J: TRBJ2-7

DNA: TGTGCCAGCAGTGAAGCCGGGTGGGATACGCAGTATTTT
CDR3: CASSEAGWDTQYF
size: .
V: TRBV2
D: .
J: TRBJ2-3

DNA: TGTGCCTGGAGTGTAGGGGGTACTACGAATCAGCCCCAGCATTTT
CDR3: CAWSVGGTTNQPQHF
size: once
V: TRBV30
D: .
J: TRBJ1-5

DNA: TGTGCCAGCAGTGGACAGGGGGGTGAAAAACTGTTTTTT
CDR3: CASSGQGGEKLFF
size: .
V: TRBV2
D: TRBD1
J: TRBJ1-4

DNA: TGTGCCAGCAGTTATCCCGACAGAGACTATGGCTACACCTTC
CDR3: CASSYPDRDYGYTF
size: .
V: TRBV6-2/TRBV6-3
D: .
J: TRBJ1-2

DNA: TGTGCCAGCAGTTTTGGCTGGGGGGGGGCCTTGGATGAGCAGTTCTTC
CDR3: CASSFGWGGALDEQFF
size: .
V: TRBV6-2/TRBV6-3
D: .
J: TRBJ2-1

DNA: TGTGCCAGCAGTGGGGCAGCGGGAGGCCCTGGGGCCAACGTCCTGACTTTC
CDR3: CASSGAAGGPGANVLTF
size: .
V: TRBV25-1
D: TRBD2
J: TRBJ2-6

DNA: TGTGCCAGCAGCCAAGAGGCGACCAGAGGGGCCCAGTACTTC
CDR3: CASSQEATRGAQYF
size: once
V: TRBV3-1/TRBV3-2
D: .
J: TRBJ2-5

DNA: TGTGCCAGCGTGGGAGTAAGGGAGCAGTACTTC
CDR3: CASVGVREQYF
size: .
V: TRBV6-5
D: .
J: TRBJ2-7

DNA: TGTGCCAGCAGCTTAGGTATCGGTTCGCGGGATACGCAGTATTTT
CDR3: CASSLGIGSRDTQYF
size: once
V: TRBV7-3
D: .
J: TRBJ2-3

DNA: TGTGCTAGTGAGCCCGGGGGCACCAATGAGCAGTTCTTC
CDR3: CASEPGGTNEQFF
size: once
V: TRBV12-5
D: .
J: TRBJ2-1

DNA: TGCAGCGGCACAAGGGCCTCTGGAAACACCATATATTTT
CDR3: CSGTRASGNTIYF
size: .
V: TRBV29-1
D: .
J: TRBJ1-3

DNA: TGTGCCAGCTCACCAATTACGGACGAACATGGCTACACCTTC
CDR3: CASSPITDEHGYTF
size: .
V: TRBV18
D: .
J: TRBJ1-2

DNA: TGTGCCAGCAGCATACAGGGGAATGAGCAGTTCTTC
CDR3: CASSIQGNEQFF
size: .
V: TRBV5-5
D: TRBD1
J: TRBJ2-1

DNA: TGCGCCAGCAGTGAAAAGGACCCCAGCACAGATACGCAGTATTTT
CDR3: CASSEKDPSTDTQYF
size: .
V: TRBV10-1
D: .
J: TRBJ2-3

DNA: TGTGCCAGCAGCTTGGTAAGGACAGGGGAACCCCAGCATTTT
CDR3: CASSLVRTGEPQHF
size: .
V: TRBV5-5
D: TRBD1
J: TRBJ1-5

DNA: TGTGCCAGCAGCTTAGATCAAGGAGGGAGTGGGTCCCCCAATGAGCAGTTCTTC
CDR3: CASSLDQGGSGSPNEQFF
size: .
V: TRBV11-3
D: .
J: TRBJ2-1

DNA: TGTGCCAGCAGTTCATGGGGGGAATCCACCGGGGAGCTGTTTTTT
CDR3: CASSSWGESTGELFF
size: .
V: TRBV27
D: .
J: TRBJ2-2

DNA: TGTGCCAGCAGCACCTACAGGGGGCTAGGAAACACCATATATTTT
CDR3: CASSTYRGLGNTIYF
size: .
V: TRBV7-2
D: TRBD1
J: TRBJ1-3

DNA: TGTGCCAGCCGAGCAACTGGAAACACCATATATTTT
CDR3: CASRATGNTIYF
size: .
V: TRBV12-3/TRBV12-4
D: .
J: TRBJ1-3

DNA: TGTGCCAGCTCACCTAGGGACAGTAACTCTGGAAACACCATATATTTT
CDR3: CASSPRDSNSGNTIYF
size: .
V: TRBV18
D: TRBD1
J: TRBJ1-3

DNA: TGCGCCAGCAGTGAGCCAGCTACCGGGACAGGGGCCTATGAGCAGTTCTTC
CDR3: CASSEPATGTGAYEQFF
size: .
V: TRBV10-1
D: TRBD1
J: TRBJ2-1

DNA: TGTGCCACCAGCAGAGATTTAGCAGATACGCAGTATTTT
CDR3: CATSRDLADTQYF
size: .
V: TRBV15
D: .
J: TRBJ2-3

DNA: TGTGCCGGGGGCTTTTACTCTGGGGCCAACGTCCTGACTTTC
CDR3: CAGGFYSGANVLTF
size: once
V: TRBV27
D: .
J: TRBJ2-6

DNA: TGTGCCAGCAGCCTAGGTTATGAGCAGTTCTTC
CDR3: CASSLGYEQFF
size: .
V: TRBV12-3/TRBV12-4
D: .
J: TRBJ2-1

DNA: TGTGTCAGCAGTTACACCTTGAACACTGAAGCTTTCTTT
CDR3: CVSSYTLNTEAFF
size: .
V: TRBV6-2/TRBV6-3
D: .
J: TRBJ1-1

DNA: TGTGCCAGCAGCTTCGGGCGGGTTGGCCAAGAGACCCAGTACTTC
CDR3: CASSFGRVGQETQYF
size: .
V: TRBV7-9
D: .
J: TRBJ2-5

DNA: TGTGCCAGCAGGCCACAACTAGCCGCTGAGCAGTTCTTC
CDR3: CASRPQLAAEQFF
size: .
V: TRBV7-8
D: .
J: TRBJ2-1

DNA: TGCAGTGCTAGTTTTGGGCTAGCGGGACCACCCGACAATGAGCAGTTCTTC
CDR3: CSASFGLAGPPDNEQFF
size: .
V: TRBV20-1
D: TRBD2
J: TRBJ2-1

DNA: TGCGCCAGCAGCCAGAAATCACACAGGGGTTTTGGAAACACCATATATTTT
CDR3: CASSQKSHRGFGNTIYF
size: .
V: TRBV4-1
D: TRBD1
J: TRBJ1-3

DNA: TGTGCCAGCAGCTTAGGGCACAGCTCTGGAAACACCATATATTTT
CDR3: CASSLGHSSGNTIYF
size: .
V: TRBV11-3
D: .
J: TRBJ1-3

DNA: TGTGCCAGCAGTTTTAAGGGGGCGCACGGTCAGCCCCAGCATTTT
CDR3: CASSFKGAHGQPQHF
size: once
V: TRBV27
D: TRBD1
J: TRBJ1-5

DNA: TGTGCCAGCAATATCGCGGGGGGCACAGATACGCAGTATTTT
CDR3: CASNIAGGTDTQYF
size: .
V: TRBV25-1
D: TRBD2
J: TRBJ2-3

DNA: TGTGCCTGTCACGAAGCTTTCTTT
CDR3: CACHEAFF
size: .
V: TRBV30
D: .
J: TRBJ1-1

DNA: TGTGCCAGCAGTAAACGCTCTAGCGCATACAATGAGCAGTTCTTC
CDR3: CASSKRSSAYNEQFF
size: .
V: TRBV6-5
D: .
J: TRBJ2-1

DNA: TGTGCCAGCAGCCAACGGGCTAGCGGGAGTTTAGAGACCCAGTACTTC
CDR3: CASSQRASGSLETQYF
size: .
V: TRBV14
D: TRBD2
J: TRBJ2-5

DNA: TGTGCCAGTAGTATGGGGGGAGTCCGGTACGAGCAGTACTTC
CDR3: CASSMGGVRYEQYF
size: .
V: TRBV19
D: .
J: TRBJ2-7

DNA: TGTGCCAGTAGTATTACAGGGGGAGTTGGCACCGGGGAGCTGTTTTTT
CDR3: CASSITGGVGTGELFF
size: .
V: TRBV19
D: TRBD1
J: TRBJ2-2

DNA: TGTGCCAGCAGCTCATTCCCAGATACGCAGTATTTT
CDR3: CASSSFPDTQYF
size: .
V: TRBV7-2
D: .
J: TRBJ2-3